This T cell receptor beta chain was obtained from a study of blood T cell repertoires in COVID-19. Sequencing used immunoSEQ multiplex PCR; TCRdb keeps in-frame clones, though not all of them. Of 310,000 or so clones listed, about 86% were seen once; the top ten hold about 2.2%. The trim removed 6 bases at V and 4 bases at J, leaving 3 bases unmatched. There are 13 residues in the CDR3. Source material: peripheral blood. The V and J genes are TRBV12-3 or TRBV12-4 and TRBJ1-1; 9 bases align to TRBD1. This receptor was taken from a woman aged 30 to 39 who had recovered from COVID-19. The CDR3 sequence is CASRLDRGTEAFF. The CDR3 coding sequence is TGTGCCAGCAGACTGGACAGGGGCACTGAAGCTTTCTTT.